This entry lists 32 T cell receptor beta chains sequenced from one sample in a study of T cell repertoires in cytomegalovirus infection. TCRdb re-derived calls from the reads in MiXCR, one entry per CDR3 protein. The sample lists under 500,000 distinct CDR3 sequences, under 55% occurring once. These TCRs are of unknown antigen specificity. The sequenced sample was cultured PBMCs, obtained from culture after CMV antigen stimulation. These receptors originate from a human donor in good health (CMV status not recorded). Some clones in this sample may be carry-over from other donors' samples.

V is TRBV12-3 or TRBV12-4 and J is TRBJ2-7; the D is unclear. This CDR3 region has 14 residues. Trimming shortened V by 2 bases and J by 0 bases, and 8 bases separated the two germline ends. CDR3 amino acids: CASSLMPSSYEQYF. The CDR3 bases are TGTGCCAGCAGTTTAATGCCGAGCTCCTACGAGCAGTACTTC.

This clonotype was detected a few times. V gene TRBV7-2 combines with J gene TRBJ1-5, with D unresolved. Trimming stripped 3 bases from V and 5 bases from J, with 14 bases between. CDR3 size: 15 residues. Looked up from germline, CDR1 is SGHTA and CDR2 is FQGNSA. The CDR3: CASSLDLGNDQPQHF. The CDR3, as DNA: TGTGCCAGCAGCTTGGACCTCGGTAACGATCAGCCCCAGCATTTT.

The table lists this clonotype with many counts. The rearrangement joins TRBV7-2 to TRBJ1-1; D is unclear. Trimming cost V 1 base and J 1 base, with 7 bases left between them. CDR3 length: 14 amino acids. The germline V gene has CDR1 SGHTA and CDR2 FQGNSA. CDR3 residues: CASSLGQANTEAFF. The CDR3 DNA reads TGTGCCAGCAGCTTAGGCCAGGCGAACACTGAAGCTTTCTTT.

The chain uses TRBV20-1 and TRBJ1-1, with TRBD1 identical over 7 bases. The CDR3 runs to 14 residues. Germline trimming cut 1 base from V and 2 bases from J; bases unmatched to any gene: 4. The germline V gene has CDR1 DFQATT and CDR2 SNEGSKA (reference sequence). CDR3 nucleotide sequence: TGCAGTGCTAGAGTCCAGGGGGGTAACACTGAAGCTTTCTTT. Protein sequence: CSARVQGGNTEAFF.

The V call is TRBV6-4, the J call TRBJ1-5, with TRBD1 matching over 11 bases. The germline V gene has CDR1 MRHNA and CDR2 SNTAGT. Unmatched junction bases numbered 5, after V lost 4 bases and J lost 0 bases. The CDR3 consists of 17 residues. DNA of the CDR3: TGTGCCAGCAGTGGGGACAGGGGGTCATCTAGCAATCAGCCCCAGCATTTT. This encodes CASSGDRGSSSNQPQHF.

The chain combines TRBV28 with TRBJ1-1; D uncertain. The V gene lost 7 bases and the J gene lost 3 bases, with 9 bases spanning the gap. Germline CDR1 is MDHEN and CDR2 is SYDVKM. The CDR3 sequence is 12 residues long. The CDR3 DNA reads as TGTGCCAGCAAGATAGGAGACACTGAAGCTTTCTTT. Protein: CASKIGDTEAFF.

The rearrangement joins TRBV7-2 to TRBJ1-2, with no clear D. Germline V CDR1 and CDR2: SGHTA, FQGNSA. With 6 bases removed from V and 4 bases from J, the gap between germline ends came to 18 bases. This CDR3 has 15 residues. CDR3 nucleotides: TGTGCCAGCAGTCTCGTCGCGGGGTTAAGCTATGGCTACACCTTC. Its translation: CASSLVAGLSYGYTF.

The chain couples TRBV7-2 to TRBJ1-6; D is undetermined. The germline V gene encodes CDR1 SGHTA and CDR2 FQGNSA. V gave up 8 bases and J gave up 4 bases, with 12 bases separating them. CDR3 length: 14 amino acids. The CDR3 loop reads CASQPRGYNSPLHF. DNA for the CDR3: TGTGCCAGCCAGCCTCGAGGGTATAATTCACCCCTCCACTTT.

This clonotype has ten or more counts. The chain combines TRBV7-8 with TRBJ1-2, with no clear D. This CDR3 is 17 amino acids long. The V end lost 2 bases, the J end lost 4 bases, and 20 bases lay between the germline ends. In germline, CDR1 is SGHVS, CDR2 FQNEAQ. CDR3: CASSLSPRSGSGYGYTF. In DNA, the CDR3 is TGTGCCAGCAGCTTATCTCCCCGCTCGGGGTCGGGCTATGGCTACACCTTC. Drawing the rest from reference TRBV7-8 and TRBJ1-2, the complete variable domain is GAGVSQSPRYKVAKRGQDVALRCDPISGHVSLFWYQQALGQGPEFLTYFQNEAQLDKSGLPSDRFFAERPEGSVSTLKIQRTQQEDSAVYLCASSLSPRSGSGYGYTFGSGTRLTVV.

This clonotype was detected only a few times. V usage is TRBV7-2 and J usage is TRBJ2-5, with D maybe TRBD2 (6 bases). V was clipped by 5 bases and J by 2 bases, with 15 bases between them. CDR1 SGHTA and CDR2 FQGNSA come from the germline V gene. The CDR3 is 15 amino acids. The CDR3 DNA reads TGTGCCAGCAGCCGGGGAGGCGGGGCGCAAGAGACCCAGTACTTC. Amino acid sequence: CASSRGGGAQETQYF.

This clonotype showed up just a few times. This chain links TRBV7-2 with TRBJ2-7; 11 positions agree with TRBD1. Germline-derived CDR1 and CDR2 are SGHTA and FQGNSA. The CDR3 sequence is 14 residues long. V lost 5 bases to trimming and J lost 4 bases; unmatched junction nucleotides: 4. The CDR3 reads CASSPDRGQYEQYF. CDR3 DNA sequence: TGTGCCAGCAGCCCGGACAGGGGGCAGTACGAGCAGTACTTC.

J is TRBJ2-5 and V is TRBV7-2, with 8 positions matching TRBD1. The trim removed 1 base at V and 7 bases at J, leaving 8 bases unmatched. CDR3 length equals 15 residues. Per germline, CDR1 SGHTA and CDR2 FQGNSA. This chain's CDR3 is CASSLVGRGQGTQYF. For the CDR3, the DNA is TGTGCCAGCAGCTTAGTGGGCAGGGGGCAGGGGACCCAGTACTTC.

This CDR3 is CASSLNTNYGYTF. The CDR3 bases are TGTGCCAGCAGCCTAAACACTAACTATGGCTACACCTTC. This chain joins TRBV3-1 and TRBJ1-2; D unclear. V gave up 4 bases and J gave up 0 bases, with 6 bases separating them. This CDR3 region has 13 residues. Looked up from germline, CDR1 is LGHDT and CDR2 is YNNKEL (reference sequence).

The chain couples TRBV6-6 to TRBJ2-3; 11 positions agree with TRBD2. CDR3 size: 16 residues. The germline gives CDR1 MNHNY, CDR2 SVGAGI (reference sequence). V lost 10 bases to trimming and J lost 4 bases; unmatched junction nucleotides: 13. CDR3 bases: TGTGCCATCCTCTTGATTAGCGGGAGGGTGCCAGATACGCAGTATTTT. Protein sequence: CAILLISGRVPDTQYF.

The sample holds a few counts of this clonotype. V and J are TRBV28 and TRBJ2-1, with D unresolved. Germline CDR1 is MDHEN and CDR2 is SYDVKM. The CDR3 contains 15 residues. The germline V and J ends were trimmed by 3 bases and 2 bases, with 11 bases remaining between them. CDR3 coding DNA: TGTGCCAGCAGTTTCTCTCCGACTCCCTACAATGAGCAGTTCTTC. Translating gives CASSFSPTPYNEQFF.

The CDR3 reads CASSLQGQDTQYF. The CDR3 coding sequence is TGTGCCAGCAGCTTACAGGGCCAGGATACGCAGTATTTT. The chain carries TRBV5-4 and TRBJ2-3; perhaps TRBD1 as D (6 bases). The germline CDR1 and CDR2 sequences are SGHNT and YYREEE (reference sequence). The CDR3 is made up of 13 amino acids. Trimming stripped 2 bases from V and 6 bases from J, with 10 bases between.

This clonotype was counted a single time. The J gene is TRBJ2-2, the V gene TRBV6-5, with D uncertain. Deletions cut 6 bases from V and 5 bases from J, with 10 bases between. Germline values: CDR1 MNHEY, CDR2 SVGAGI. The CDR3 totals 13 residues. CDR3 sequence: CASSRKITGELFF. CDR3 nucleotides: TGTGCCAGCAGCCGTAAGATTACCGGGGAGCTGTTTTTT.

In its sample, this clonotype was seen a few times. The V gene is TRBV20-1, the J gene TRBJ2-7; the D gene is possibly TRBD1 (6 bases). The CDR3 runs 15 residues. Germline assignment: CDR1 DFQATT and CDR2 SNEGSKA (reference sequence). With 0 bases removed from V and 5 bases from J, the gap between germline ends came to 17 bases. The CDR3 DNA reads TGCAGTGCTAGAGACCACGAAGGGGGACGGAACGAGCAGTACTTC. It is translated as CSARDHEGGRNEQYF.

The chain uses TRBV27 and TRBJ2-5; D might be TRBD1 or TRBD2, each matching 6 bases. V shed 5 bases and J shed 7 bases, with 8 bases lying between them. CDR1 is MNHEY, CDR2 SMNVEV, per germline (reference sequence). The CDR3 contains 11 residues. The CDR3, as DNA: TGTGCCAGCAGTGAGGGGGGGACCCAGTACTTC. It specifies CASSEGGTQYF.

As regards this clonotype: One junction end disagrees with the germline gene, perhaps due to a read error. The gene calls are TRBV7-2 and TRBJ2-1; D is possibly TRBD1 or TRBD2 (5 bases each). The CDR3 is 15 amino acids. Germline lookup yields CDR1 SGHTA and CDR2 FQGNSA. CDR3 protein: CASSLDWTTGNEQSF. The CDR3, as DNA: TGTGCCAGCAGCTTAGATTGGACAACCGGGAATGAGCAGTCCTTC.

The chain combines TRBV7-2 with TRBJ1-6, with TRBD1 as a possible D gene (5 bases). With 7 bases removed from V and 11 bases from J, the gap between germline ends came to 21 bases. The germline gives CDR1 SGHTA, CDR2 FQGNSA. This CDR3 is built from 15 residues. The CDR3 sequence is CASTPGGTTWAPLHF. In DNA form, the CDR3 reads TGTGCCAGCACCCCTGGGGGGACGACATGGGCACCCCTCCACTTT.

The chain links TRBV5-4 to TRBJ2-7; tentatively, D is TRBD1 (6 bases). V lost 2 bases and J 1 base, leaving 13 bases between the germline ends. The germline gives CDR1 SGHNT, CDR2 YYREEE (reference sequence). This CDR3 is built from 15 residues. The CDR3 protein is CASSFRDGTSYEQYF. The CDR3 DNA reads as TGTGCCAGCAGCTTTAGGGACGGGACATCCTACGAGCAGTACTTC.

The chain recombines TRBV6-2 or TRBV6-3 with TRBJ2-1; TRBD2 matches at 12 bases. Trimming cost V 6 bases and J 4 bases; bases outside gene matches: 4. This CDR3 is built from 15 residues. CDR1 is MNHEY, CDR2 SVGEGT, per germline. The CDR3 coding sequence is TGTGCCAGCAGGACTAGCGGGAGTTCTTACAATGAGCAGTTCTTC. Residues: CASRTSGSSYNEQFF.

CDR3 region: CASSRDSITHEQYF. The DNA of the CDR3 is TGTGCCAGCAGCCGGGACAGCATCACCCACGAGCAGTACTTC. This chain uses TRBV7-8 with TRBJ2-7; 7 nucleotides match TRBD1. There are 14 residues in the CDR3. After removal of 5 bases from V and 5 bases from J, the junction contained 9 bases not matched to a gene. Germline CDR1 and CDR2: SGHVS and FQNEAQ.

The chain employs TRBV19 and TRBJ2-3; D may be TRBD2 (5 bases). Trimming pared 7 bases from V and 1 base from J, leaving 12 bases between. The CDR3 extends over 14 amino acids. The V gene's germline CDR1 is LNHDA and CDR2 SQIVND (reference sequence). CDR3 sequence: CASTLPGGTDTQYF. CDR3 sequence (DNA): TGTGCCAGTACCTTACCCGGGGGCACAGATACGCAGTATTTT.

This chain links TRBV19 with TRBJ2-7, with 7 bases lining up with TRBD2. Germline V gene lookup returns CDR1 LNHDA and CDR2 SQIVND (reference sequence). The CDR3 totals 14 residues. Trimming cost V 5 bases and J 2 bases; bases outside gene matches: 6. CDR3 in amino acids: CASSRLAEPYEQYF. The DNA for the CDR3 is TGTGCCAGTAGTCGTCTAGCGGAACCCTACGAGCAGTACTTC.

A few counts support this clonotype. The chain recombines TRBV6-1 with TRBJ2-5; TRBD2 is a possible D gene (6 bases). The V gene lost 7 bases and the J gene lost 5 bases, with 11 bases spanning the gap. The CDR3 runs 12 residues. CDR1 is MNHNS and CDR2 is SASEGT in the germline V gene. CDR3 sequence reads: CASKEGVETQYF. In nucleotides, the CDR3 is TGTGCCAGCAAGGAGGGTGTCGAGACCCAGTACTTC.

A word on this clonotype: One junction end does not reproduce the germline sequence, and a read error may be involved. The chain employs TRBV2 and TRBJ2-7; D gene unclear. Per germline, CDR1 SNHLY and CDR2 FYNNEI. The CDR3 totals 11 residues. The CDR3: CASSGGSEKYF. CDR3 DNA: TGTGCCAGCAGTGGAGGTTCCGAGAAGTACTTC.

This clonotype was found a few times. This rearrangement joins TRBV7-9 to TRBJ2-1, with unresolved D. This CDR3 comprises 15 residues. Germline CDR1 is SEHNR and CDR2 is FQNEAQ (reference sequence). V was clipped by 5 bases and J by 8 bases, with 19 bases between them. In DNA, the CDR3 is TGTGCCAGCAGCCCCGATAGGATCCTTTTGGATGAGCAGTTCTTC. It yields the protein CASSPDRILLDEQFF.

This clonotype was seen just once. The V call is TRBV6-2 or TRBV6-3, the J call TRBJ2-7; D uncertain. Germline assignment: CDR1 MNHEY and CDR2 SVGEGT. CDR3 size: 14 residues. The V gene lost 5 bases and the J gene lost 2 bases, with 13 bases spanning the gap. Written as DNA, the CDR3 is TGTGCCAGCAGTCGGCTGGACGTAGCCTACGAGCAGTACTTC. Translated: CASSRLDVAYEQYF.

DNA for the CDR3: TGTGCCAGCAGCTCCATTTCTCACGGGACAGGTTCCTACGAGCAGTACTTC. This encodes CASSSISHGTGSYEQYF. This chain links TRBV7-2 with TRBJ2-7; 8 bases fit TRBD1. Germline values: CDR1 SGHTA, CDR2 FQGNSA. J was trimmed by 1 base and V by 4 bases; bases with no gene match: 12. The CDR3 is 17 residues long.

The sample holds a few counts of this clonotype. CDR3 amino acids: CASSHPLQGRGTEAFF. DNA for the CDR3: TGCGCCAGCAGTCATCCCCTACAGGGGCGGGGCACTGAAGCTTTCTTT. The chain carries TRBV23-1 and TRBJ1-1; TRBD1 agrees at 7 bases. TRBV23-1 is placed among ORFs of uncertain function. CDR3 length: 16 residues. V shed 3 bases, J shed 4 bases, and the junction held 11 bases outside the gene matches.